This T cell receptor beta chain derives from a study of blood T cell repertoires in COVID-19. Background on the study: PBMCs, B-cell-depleted T cells, or T cells were the source of the cDNA or gDNA that made up the material.

Measured with immunoSEQ multiplex PCR; TCRdb has only the in-frame clones, and not every one. In the table there are some 160,000 clones, about four fifths of which are singletons. V trimming: 6 bases; J trimming: 0 bases; junction bases outside the gene matches: 13. The V gene's germline CDR1 is LGHNT and CDR2 FRNRAP. The CDR3 spans 19 residues. The material sequenced was peripheral blood. The rearrangement uses TRBV12-5 and TRBJ2-6; 8 bases map to TRBD2. The clonotype comes from a woman older than 75 with acute or convalescent COVID-19. This chain's CDR3 is CASGPPVGGAISGANVLTF. DNA of the CDR3: TGTGCTAGTGGACCCCCCGTCGGGGGGGCGATCTCTGGGGCCAACGTCCTGACTTTC.